This TCR beta chain was captured in a study of CD8 T cell repertoires and HIV-1 epitope variants. At the level of the study: Each of Twenty-five Gag and Nef epitope peptides stimulated a separate culture. An uncultured baseline aliquot held 1M T cells. Study results and caveats: Six of nine antigen-specific clonotypes appeared cross-reactive to autologous or escape variants.

Using immunoSEQ multiplex PCR, the repertoire was profiled, and TCRdb retains in-frame clones only, with some absent. The sample comprises roughly 5,800 clones, 64% of which are singletons, and 44% rests with the top ten. V shed 1 base and J shed 0 bases, with 4 bases lying between them. CDR3 length: 13 residues. The V gene's germline CDR1 is SGHDT and CDR2 YYEEEE. On this clone itself: Its cognate antigen is unknown.

Material for sequencing was cultured CD8+ T cells derived from PBMCs. V is TRBV5-6 and J is TRBJ1-1; D uncertain. This clonotype originated in a male donor with HIV. The CDR3 bases are TGTGCCAGCAGCTTGTTGGTGAACACTGAAGCTTTCTTT. Protein sequence: CASSLLVNTEAFF.